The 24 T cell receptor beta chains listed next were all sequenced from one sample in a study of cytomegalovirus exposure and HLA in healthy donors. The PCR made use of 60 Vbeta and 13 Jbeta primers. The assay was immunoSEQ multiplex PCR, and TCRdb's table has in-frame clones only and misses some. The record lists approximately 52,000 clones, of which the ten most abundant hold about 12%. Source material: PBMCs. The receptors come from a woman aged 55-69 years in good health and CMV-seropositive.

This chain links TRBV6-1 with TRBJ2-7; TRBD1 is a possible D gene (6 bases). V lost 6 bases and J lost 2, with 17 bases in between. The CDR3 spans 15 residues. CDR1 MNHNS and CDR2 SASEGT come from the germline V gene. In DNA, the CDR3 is TGTGCCAGCAGGGCAGGGGATCCACGACCCTACGAGCAGTACTTC. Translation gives CASRAGDPRPYEQYF.

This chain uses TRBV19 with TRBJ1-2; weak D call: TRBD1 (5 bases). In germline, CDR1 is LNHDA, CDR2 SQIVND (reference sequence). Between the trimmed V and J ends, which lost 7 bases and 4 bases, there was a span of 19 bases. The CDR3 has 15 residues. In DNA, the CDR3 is TGTGCCAGTACTACCACAGGAGTCGGGTTCTATGGCTACACCTTC. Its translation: CASTTTGVGFYGYTF.

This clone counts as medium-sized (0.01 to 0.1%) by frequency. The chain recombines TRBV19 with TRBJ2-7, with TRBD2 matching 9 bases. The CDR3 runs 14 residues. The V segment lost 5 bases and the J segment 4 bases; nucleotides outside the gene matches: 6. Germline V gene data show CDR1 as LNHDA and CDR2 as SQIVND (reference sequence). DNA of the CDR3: TGTGCCAGTAGTTGGCGGGGGGGATGGTACGAGCAGTACTTC. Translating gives CASSWRGGWYEQYF.

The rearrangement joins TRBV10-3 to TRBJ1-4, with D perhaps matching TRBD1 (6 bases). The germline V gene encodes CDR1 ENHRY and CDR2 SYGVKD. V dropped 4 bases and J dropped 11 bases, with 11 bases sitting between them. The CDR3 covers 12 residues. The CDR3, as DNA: TGTGCCATCAGTGCTGACAGGTACAAACTGTTTTTT. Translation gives CAISADRYKLFF.

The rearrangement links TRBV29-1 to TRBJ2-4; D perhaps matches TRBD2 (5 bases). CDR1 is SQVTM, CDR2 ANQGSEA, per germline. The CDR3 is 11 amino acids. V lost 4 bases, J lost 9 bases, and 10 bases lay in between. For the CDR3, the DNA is TGCAGCGTTGGAGGGTCGGGCATTCAGTACTTC. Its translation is CSVGGSGIQYF.

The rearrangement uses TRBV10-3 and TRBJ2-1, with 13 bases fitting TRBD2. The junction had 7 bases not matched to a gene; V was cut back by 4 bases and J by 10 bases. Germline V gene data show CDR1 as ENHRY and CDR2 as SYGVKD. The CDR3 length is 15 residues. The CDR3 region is CAISGAGTSGVEQFF. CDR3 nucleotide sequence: TGTGCCATCAGTGGCGCCGGGACTAGCGGGGTAGAGCAGTTCTTC.

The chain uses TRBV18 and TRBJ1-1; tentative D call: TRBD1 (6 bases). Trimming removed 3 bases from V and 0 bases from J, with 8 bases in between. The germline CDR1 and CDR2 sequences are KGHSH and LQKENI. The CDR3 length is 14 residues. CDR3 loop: CASSPGQLNTEAFF. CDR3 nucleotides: TGTGCCAGCTCACCCGGACAGTTGAACACTGAAGCTTTCTTT.

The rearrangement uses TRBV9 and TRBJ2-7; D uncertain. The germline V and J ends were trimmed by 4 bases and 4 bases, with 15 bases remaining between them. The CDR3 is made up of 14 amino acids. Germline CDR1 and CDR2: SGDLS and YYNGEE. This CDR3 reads CASSHSTGLYEQYF. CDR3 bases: TGTGCCAGCAGCCACTCGACTGGCCTATACGAGCAGTACTTC.

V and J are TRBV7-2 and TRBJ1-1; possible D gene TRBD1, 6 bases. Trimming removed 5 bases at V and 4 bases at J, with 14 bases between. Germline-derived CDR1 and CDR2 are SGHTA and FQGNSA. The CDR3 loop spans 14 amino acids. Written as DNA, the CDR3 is TGTGCCAGCAGCCTTGGACAGTGGGGCACTGAAGCTTTCTTT. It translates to CASSLGQWGTEAFF. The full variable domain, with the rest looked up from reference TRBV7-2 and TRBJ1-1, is GAGVSQSPSNKVTEKGKDVELRCDPISGHTALYWYRQSLGQGLEFLIYFQGNSAPDKSGLPSDRFSAERTGGSVSTLTIQRTQQEDSAVYLCASSLGQWGTEAFFGQGTRLTVV.

The CDR3 bases are TGTGCCAGCAGCTCCCCGGGACGGGGAGGGTCGGGCACTGAAGCTTTCTTT. It yields the protein CASSSPGRGGSGTEAFF. The chain recombines TRBV5-4 with TRBJ1-1; the D gene is possibly TRBD1 (5 bases). Germline CDR1 SGHNT, CDR2 YYREEE (reference sequence). V was cut by 3 bases and J by 4 bases, with 22 bases left in between. This CDR3 spans 17 amino acids.

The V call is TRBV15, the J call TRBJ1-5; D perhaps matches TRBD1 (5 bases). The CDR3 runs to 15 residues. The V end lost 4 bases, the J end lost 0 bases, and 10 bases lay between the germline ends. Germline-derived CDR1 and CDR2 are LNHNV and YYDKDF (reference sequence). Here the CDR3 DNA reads TGTGCCACCAGCAAGGGGTTAGTTAGCAATCAGCCCCAGCATTTT. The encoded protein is CATSKGLVSNQPQHF.

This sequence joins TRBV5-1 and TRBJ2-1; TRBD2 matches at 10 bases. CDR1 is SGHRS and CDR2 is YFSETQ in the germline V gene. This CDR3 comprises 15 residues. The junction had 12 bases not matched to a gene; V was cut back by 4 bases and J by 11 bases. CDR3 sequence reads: CASSGGLAEPGKQFF. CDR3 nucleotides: TGCGCCAGCAGCGGCGGACTAGCGGAGCCAGGGAAGCAGTTCTTC.

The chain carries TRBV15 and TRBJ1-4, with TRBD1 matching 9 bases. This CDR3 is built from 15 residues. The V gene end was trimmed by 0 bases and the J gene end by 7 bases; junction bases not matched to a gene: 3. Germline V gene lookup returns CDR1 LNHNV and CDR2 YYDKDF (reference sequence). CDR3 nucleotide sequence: TGTGCCACCAGCAGAGAGGGGACAGGGATTGAAAAACTGTTTTTT. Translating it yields CATSREGTGIEKLFF.

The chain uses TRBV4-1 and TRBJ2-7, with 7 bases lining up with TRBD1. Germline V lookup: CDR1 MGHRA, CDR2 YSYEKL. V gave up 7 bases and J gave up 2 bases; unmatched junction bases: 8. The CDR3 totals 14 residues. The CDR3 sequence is CASKLGQAAYEQYF. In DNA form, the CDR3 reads TGCGCCAGCAAACTCGGACAGGCTGCCTACGAGCAGTACTTC.

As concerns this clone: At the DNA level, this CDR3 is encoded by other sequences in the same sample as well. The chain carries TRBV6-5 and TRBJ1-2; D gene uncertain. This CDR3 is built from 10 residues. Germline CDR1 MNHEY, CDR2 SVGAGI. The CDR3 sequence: CATKRGGYTF. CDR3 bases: TGTGCAACCAAGCGTGGTGGCTACACCTTC.

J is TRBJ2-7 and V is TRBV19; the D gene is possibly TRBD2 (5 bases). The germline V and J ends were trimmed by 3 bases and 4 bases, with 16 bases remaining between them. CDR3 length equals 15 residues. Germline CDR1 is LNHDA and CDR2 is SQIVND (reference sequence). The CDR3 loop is CASSMDLAGAYEQYF. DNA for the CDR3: TGTGCCAGTAGTATGGACCTAGCCGGAGCTTACGAGCAGTACTTC.

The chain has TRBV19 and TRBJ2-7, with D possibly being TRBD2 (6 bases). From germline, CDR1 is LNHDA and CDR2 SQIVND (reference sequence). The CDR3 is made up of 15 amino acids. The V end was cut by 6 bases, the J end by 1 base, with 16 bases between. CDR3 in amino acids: CASRPAGLLSYEQYF. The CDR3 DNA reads TGTGCCAGTAGACCGGCGGGGCTACTTTCCTACGAGCAGTACTTC.

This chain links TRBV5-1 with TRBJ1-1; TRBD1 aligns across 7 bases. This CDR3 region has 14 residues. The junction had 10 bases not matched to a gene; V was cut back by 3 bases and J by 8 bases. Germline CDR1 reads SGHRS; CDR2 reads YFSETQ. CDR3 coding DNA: TGCGCCAGCAGCTGGGGACAGTTCACCGGGGAAGCTTTCTTT. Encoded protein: CASSWGQFTGEAFF.

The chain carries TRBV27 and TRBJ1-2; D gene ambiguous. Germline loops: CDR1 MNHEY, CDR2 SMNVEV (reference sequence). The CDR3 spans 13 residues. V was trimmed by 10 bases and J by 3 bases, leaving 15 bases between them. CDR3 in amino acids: CATGRTADYGYTF. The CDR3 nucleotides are TGTGCCACGGGGAGGACGGCAGACTATGGCTACACCTTC.

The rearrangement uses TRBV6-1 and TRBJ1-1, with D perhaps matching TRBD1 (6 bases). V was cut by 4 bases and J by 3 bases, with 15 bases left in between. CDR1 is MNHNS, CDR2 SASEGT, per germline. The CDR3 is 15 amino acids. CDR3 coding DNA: TGTGCCAGCAGTGGGGGAACGGACAGTTACACTGAAGCTTTCTTT. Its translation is CASSGGTDSYTEAFF.

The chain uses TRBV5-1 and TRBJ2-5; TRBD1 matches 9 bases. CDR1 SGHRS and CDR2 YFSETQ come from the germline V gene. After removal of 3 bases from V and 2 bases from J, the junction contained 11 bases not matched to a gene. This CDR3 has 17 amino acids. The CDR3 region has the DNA TGCGCCAGCAGCTCACCCTCCGGGACAGGGTGGCAAGAGACCCAGTACTTC. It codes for CASSSPSGTGWQETQYF.

The CDR3 spells CASSRDNGANVLTF. The CDR3, as DNA: TGTGCCAGCAGCCGGGACAACGGGGCCAACGTCCTGACTTTC. The rearrangement links TRBV13 to TRBJ2-6, with a tentative D call TRBD1 (6 bases). The CDR3 contains 14 residues. V was clipped by 5 bases and J by 4 bases, with 9 bases between them. The germline V gene encodes CDR1 PRHDT and CDR2 FYEKMQ (reference sequence).

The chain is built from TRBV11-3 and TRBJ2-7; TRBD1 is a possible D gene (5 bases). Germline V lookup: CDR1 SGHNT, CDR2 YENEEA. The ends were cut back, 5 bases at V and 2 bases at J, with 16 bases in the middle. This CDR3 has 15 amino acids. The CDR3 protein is CASSESGARAYEQYF. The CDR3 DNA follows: TGTGCCAGCAGCGAAAGTGGGGCAAGGGCCTACGAGCAGTACTTC.

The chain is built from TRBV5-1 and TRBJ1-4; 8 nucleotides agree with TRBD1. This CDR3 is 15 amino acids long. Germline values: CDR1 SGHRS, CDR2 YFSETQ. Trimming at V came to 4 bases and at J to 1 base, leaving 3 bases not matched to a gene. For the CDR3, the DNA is TGCGCCAGCAGCCCAGGACAGGGAACTAATGAAAAACTGTTTTTT. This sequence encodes CASSPGQGTNEKLFF.